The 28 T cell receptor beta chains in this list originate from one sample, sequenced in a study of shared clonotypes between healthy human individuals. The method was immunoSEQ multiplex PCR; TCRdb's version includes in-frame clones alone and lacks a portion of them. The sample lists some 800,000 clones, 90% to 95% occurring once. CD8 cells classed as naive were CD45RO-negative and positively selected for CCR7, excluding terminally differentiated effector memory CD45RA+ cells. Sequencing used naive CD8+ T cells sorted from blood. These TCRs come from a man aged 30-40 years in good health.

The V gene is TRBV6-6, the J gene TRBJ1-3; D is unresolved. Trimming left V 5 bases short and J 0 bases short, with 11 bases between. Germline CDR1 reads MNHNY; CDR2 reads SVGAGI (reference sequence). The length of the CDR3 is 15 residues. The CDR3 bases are TGTGCCAGCAGTCTCGGAACCAGCTCTGGAAACACCATATATTTT. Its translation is CASSLGTSSGNTIYF.

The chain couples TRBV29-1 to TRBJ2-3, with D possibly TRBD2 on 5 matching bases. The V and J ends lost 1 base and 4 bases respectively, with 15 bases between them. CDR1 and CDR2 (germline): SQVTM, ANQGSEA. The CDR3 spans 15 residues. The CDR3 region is CSVEGGRIVSDTQYF. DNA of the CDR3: TGCAGCGTTGAAGGAGGGCGGATCGTCTCAGATACGCAGTATTTT.

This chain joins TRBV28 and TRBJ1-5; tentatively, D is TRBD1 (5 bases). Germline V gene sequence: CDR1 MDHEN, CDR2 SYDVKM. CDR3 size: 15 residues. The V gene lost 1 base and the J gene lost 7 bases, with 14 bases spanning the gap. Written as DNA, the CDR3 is TGTGCCAGCAGTTTATTTAGGACATCTTGGCAGCCCCAGCATTTT. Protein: CASSLFRTSWQPQHF.

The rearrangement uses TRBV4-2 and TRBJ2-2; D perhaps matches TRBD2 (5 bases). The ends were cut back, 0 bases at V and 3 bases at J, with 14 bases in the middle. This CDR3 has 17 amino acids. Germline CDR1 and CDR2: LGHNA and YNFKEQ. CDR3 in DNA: TGTGCCAGCAGCCAAGATTACGTGGGAGCCGACACCGGGGAGCTGTTTTTT. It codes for CASSQDYVGADTGELFF.

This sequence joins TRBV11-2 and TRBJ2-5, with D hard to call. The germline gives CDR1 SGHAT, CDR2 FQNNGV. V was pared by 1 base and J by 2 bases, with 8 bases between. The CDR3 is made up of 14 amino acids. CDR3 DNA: TGTGCCAGCAGCTTAGCCGGCAGACAAGAGACCCAGTACTTC. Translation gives CASSLAGRQETQYF. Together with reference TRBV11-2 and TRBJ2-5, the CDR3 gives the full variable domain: EAGVAQSPRYKIIEKRQSVAFWCNPISGHATLYWYQQILGQGPKLLIQFQNNGVVDDSQLPKDRFSAERLKGVDSTLKIQPAKLEDSAVYLCASSLAGRQETQYFGPGTRLLVL.

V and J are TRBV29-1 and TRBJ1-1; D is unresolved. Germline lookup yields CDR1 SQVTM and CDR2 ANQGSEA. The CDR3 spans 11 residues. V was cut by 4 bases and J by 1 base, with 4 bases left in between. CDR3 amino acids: CSVAENTEAFF. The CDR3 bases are TGCAGCGTTGCAGAGAACACTGAAGCTTTCTTT.

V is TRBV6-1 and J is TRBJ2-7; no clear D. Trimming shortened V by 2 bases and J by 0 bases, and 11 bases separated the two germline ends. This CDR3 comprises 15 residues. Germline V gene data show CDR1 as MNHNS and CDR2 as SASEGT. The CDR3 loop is CASSESLGGSYEQYF. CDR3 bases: TGTGCCAGCAGTGAAAGTCTGGGTGGCTCCTACGAGCAGTACTTC.

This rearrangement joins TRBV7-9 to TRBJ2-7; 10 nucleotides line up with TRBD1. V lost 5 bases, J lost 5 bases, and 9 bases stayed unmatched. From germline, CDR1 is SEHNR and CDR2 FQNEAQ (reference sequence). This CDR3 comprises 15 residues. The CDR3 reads CASSPTDRGRHEQYF. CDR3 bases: TGTGCCAGCAGCCCGACTGACAGGGGGCGCCACGAGCAGTACTTC.

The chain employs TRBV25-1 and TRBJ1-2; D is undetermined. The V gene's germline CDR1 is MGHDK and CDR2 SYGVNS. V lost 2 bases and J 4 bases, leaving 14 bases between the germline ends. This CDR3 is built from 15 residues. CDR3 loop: CASSESGQASYGYTF. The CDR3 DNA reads TGTGCCAGCAGTGAAAGCGGGCAGGCCAGCTATGGCTACACCTTC.

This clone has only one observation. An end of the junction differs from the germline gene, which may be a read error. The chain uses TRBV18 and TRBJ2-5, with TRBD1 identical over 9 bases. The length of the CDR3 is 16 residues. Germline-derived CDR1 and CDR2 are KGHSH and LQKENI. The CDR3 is CASSPPGTGFLETQYF. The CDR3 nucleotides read TGTGCCAGCTCCCCACCAGGGACAGGGTTTTTGGAGACCCAGTACTTC. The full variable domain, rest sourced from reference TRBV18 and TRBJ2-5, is NAGVMQNPRHLVRRRGQEARLRCSPMKGHSHVYWYRQLPEEGLKFMVYLQKENIIDESGMPKERFSAEFPKEGPSILRIQQVVRGDSAAYFCASSPPGTGFLETQYFGPGTRLLVL.

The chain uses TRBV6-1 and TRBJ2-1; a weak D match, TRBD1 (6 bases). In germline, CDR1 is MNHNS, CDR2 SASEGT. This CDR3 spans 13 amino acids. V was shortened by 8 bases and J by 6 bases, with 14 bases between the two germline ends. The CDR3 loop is CASGLQGGNEQFF. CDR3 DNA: TGTGCCAGCGGATTACAGGGCGGCAATGAGCAGTTCTTC.

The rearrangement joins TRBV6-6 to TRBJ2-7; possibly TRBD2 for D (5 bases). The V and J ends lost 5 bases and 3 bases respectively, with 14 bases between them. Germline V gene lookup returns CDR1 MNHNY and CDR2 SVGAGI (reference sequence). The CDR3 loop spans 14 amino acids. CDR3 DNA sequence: TGTGCCAGCAGTCGACGGGATGCTGGCTACGAGCAGTACTTC. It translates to CASSRRDAGYEQYF.

CDR3 sequence: CASSATSGHNEQFF. The CDR3 DNA is TGTGCCAGCAGCGCGACTAGCGGGCACAATGAGCAGTTCTTC. This chain connects TRBV9 to TRBJ2-1, with TRBD2 identical over 10 bases. The CDR3 sequence is 14 residues long. V was pared by 3 bases and J by 5 bases, with 2 bases of the junction left unmatched. From germline, CDR1 is SGDLS and CDR2 YYNGEE.

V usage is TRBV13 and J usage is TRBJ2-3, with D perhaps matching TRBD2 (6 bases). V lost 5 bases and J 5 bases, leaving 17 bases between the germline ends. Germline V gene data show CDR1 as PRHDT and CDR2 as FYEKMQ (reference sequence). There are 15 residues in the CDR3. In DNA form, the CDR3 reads TGTGCCAGCAGCAACCGGGACTCGCAGGTAGATACGCAGTATTTT. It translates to CASSNRDSQVDTQYF.

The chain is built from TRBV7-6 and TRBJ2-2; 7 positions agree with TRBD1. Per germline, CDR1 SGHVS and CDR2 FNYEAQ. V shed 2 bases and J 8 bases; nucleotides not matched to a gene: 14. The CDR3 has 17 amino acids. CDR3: CASSLSFPDRESGELFF. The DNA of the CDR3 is TGTGCCAGCAGCTTAAGTTTCCCTGACAGGGAGTCGGGGGAGCTGTTTTTT. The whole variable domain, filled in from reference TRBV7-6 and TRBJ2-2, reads GAGVSQSPRYKVTKRGQDVALRCDPISGHVSLYWYRQALGQGPEFLTYFNYEAQQDKSGLPNDRFSAERPEGSISTLTIQRTEQRDSAMYRCASSLSFPDRESGELFFGEGSRLTVL.

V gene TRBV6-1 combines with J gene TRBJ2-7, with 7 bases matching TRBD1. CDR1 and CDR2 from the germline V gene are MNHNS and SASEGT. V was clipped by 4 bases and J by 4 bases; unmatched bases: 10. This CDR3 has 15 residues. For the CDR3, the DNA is TGTGCCAGCAGTGGGCAACCGGGACAGCTATACGAGCAGTACTTC. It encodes CASSGQPGQLYEQYF.

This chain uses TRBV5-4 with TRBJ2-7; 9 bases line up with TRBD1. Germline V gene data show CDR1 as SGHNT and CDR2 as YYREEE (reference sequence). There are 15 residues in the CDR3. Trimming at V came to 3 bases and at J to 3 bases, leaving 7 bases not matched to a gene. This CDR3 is CASSSLGQGYYEQYF. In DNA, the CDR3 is TGTGCCAGCAGCTCTTTGGGACAGGGATACTACGAGCAGTACTTC.

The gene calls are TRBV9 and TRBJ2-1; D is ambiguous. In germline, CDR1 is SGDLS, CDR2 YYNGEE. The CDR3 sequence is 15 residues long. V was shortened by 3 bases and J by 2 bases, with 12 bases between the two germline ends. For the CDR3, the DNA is TGTGCCAGCAGCGCCAAGAGTGGCGCCTACAATGAGCAGTTCTTC. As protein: CASSAKSGAYNEQFF. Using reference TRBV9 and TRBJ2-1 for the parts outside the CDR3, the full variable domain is DSGVTQTPKHLITATGQRVTLRCSPRSGDLSVYWYQQSLDQGLQFLIQYYNGEERAKGNILERFSAQQFPDLHSELNLSSLELGDSALYFCASSAKSGAYNEQFFGPGTRLTVL.

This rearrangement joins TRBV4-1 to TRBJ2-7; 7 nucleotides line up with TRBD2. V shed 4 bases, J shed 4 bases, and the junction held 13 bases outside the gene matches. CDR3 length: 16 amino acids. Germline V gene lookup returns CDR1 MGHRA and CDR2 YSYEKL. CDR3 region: CASSLSLSGMRYEQYF. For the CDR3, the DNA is TGCGCCAGCAGCCTTTCCCTAAGCGGGATGAGGTACGAGCAGTACTTC.

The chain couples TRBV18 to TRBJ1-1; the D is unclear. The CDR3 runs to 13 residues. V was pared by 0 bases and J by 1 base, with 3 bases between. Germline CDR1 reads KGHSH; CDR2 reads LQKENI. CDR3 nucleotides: TGTGCCAGCTCACCACCCGAGAACACTGAAGCTTTCTTT. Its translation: CASSPPENTEAFF.

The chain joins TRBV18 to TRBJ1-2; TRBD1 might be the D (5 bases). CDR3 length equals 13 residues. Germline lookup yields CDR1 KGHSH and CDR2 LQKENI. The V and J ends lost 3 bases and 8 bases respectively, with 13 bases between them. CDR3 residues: CASSPDSTHGYTF. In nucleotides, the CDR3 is TGTGCCAGCTCACCCGACAGCACCCACGGCTACACCTTC.

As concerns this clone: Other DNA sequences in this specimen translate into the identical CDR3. CDR3 in DNA: TGTGCCAGCAGTAGGGGGAATGAGCAGTTCTTC. This sequence encodes CASSRGNEQFF. This sequence joins TRBV27 and TRBJ2-1; possibly TRBD1 for D (6 bases). Per germline, CDR1 MNHEY and CDR2 SMNVEV (reference sequence). V was pared by 5 bases and J by 7 bases, with 6 bases between. This CDR3 is built from 11 residues.

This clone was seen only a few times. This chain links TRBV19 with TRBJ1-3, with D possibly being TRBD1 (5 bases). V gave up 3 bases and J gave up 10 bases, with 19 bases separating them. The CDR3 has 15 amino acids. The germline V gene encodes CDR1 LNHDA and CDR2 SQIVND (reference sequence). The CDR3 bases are TGTGCCAGTAGTATCGATGACGGGGCCGCCGGGACCATATATTTT. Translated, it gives CASSIDDGAAGTIYF.

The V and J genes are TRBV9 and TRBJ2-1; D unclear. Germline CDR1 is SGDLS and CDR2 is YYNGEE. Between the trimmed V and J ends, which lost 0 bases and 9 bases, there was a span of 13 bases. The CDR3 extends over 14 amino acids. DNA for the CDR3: TGTGCCAGCAGCGTAGACCCCACCCCCCTTGAGCAGTTCTTC. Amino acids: CASSVDPTPLEQFF.

The CDR3 DNA is TGTGCCAGCAGCCCTCGCCGTAGCGGATTTGACAGGGCTGATCAGCCCCAGCATTTT. Translation: CASSPRRSGFDRADQPQHF. The chain joins TRBV7-6 to TRBJ1-5; 7 bases are a match to TRBD1. CDR3 length equals 19 residues. The ends lost 5 bases at V and 5 bases at J; junction bases unmatched: 21. CDR1 SGHVS and CDR2 FNYEAQ come from the germline V gene.

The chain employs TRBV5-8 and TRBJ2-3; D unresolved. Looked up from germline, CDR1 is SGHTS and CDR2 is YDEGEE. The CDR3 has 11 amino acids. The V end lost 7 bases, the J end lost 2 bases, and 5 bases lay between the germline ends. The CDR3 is CASLDTDTQYF. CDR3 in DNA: TGTGCCAGCTTGGACACAGATACGCAGTATTTT. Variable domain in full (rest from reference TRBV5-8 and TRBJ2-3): EAGVTQSPTHLIKTRGQQATLRCSPISGHTSVYWYQQALGLGLQFLLWYDEGEERNRGNFPPRFSGRQFPNYSSELNVNALELEDSALYLCASLDTDTQYFGPGTRLTVL.

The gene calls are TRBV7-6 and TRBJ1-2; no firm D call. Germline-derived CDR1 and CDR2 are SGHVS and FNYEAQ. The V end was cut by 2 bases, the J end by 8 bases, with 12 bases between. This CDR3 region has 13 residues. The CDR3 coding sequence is TGTGCCAGCAGCTTAAACGCTCCGGGGGGCTACACCTTC. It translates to CASSLNAPGGYTF.

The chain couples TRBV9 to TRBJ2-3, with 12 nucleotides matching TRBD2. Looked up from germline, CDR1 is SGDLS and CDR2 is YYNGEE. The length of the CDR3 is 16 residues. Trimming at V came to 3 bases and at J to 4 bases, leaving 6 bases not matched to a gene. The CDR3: CASSGRLAGAPDTQYF. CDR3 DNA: TGTGCCAGCAGCGGCCGACTAGCGGGAGCCCCAGATACGCAGTATTTT.